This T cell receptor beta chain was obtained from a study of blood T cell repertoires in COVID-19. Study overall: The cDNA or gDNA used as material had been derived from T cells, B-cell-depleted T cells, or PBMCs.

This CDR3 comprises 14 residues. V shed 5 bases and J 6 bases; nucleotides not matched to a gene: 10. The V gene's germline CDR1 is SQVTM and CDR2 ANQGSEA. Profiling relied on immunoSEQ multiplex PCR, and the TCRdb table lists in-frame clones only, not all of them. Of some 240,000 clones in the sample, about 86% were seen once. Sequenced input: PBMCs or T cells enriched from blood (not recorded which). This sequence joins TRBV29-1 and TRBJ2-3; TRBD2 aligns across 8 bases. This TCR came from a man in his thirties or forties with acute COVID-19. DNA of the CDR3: TGCAGCGTTCAGGGGTCGGGGGGGCTGGATACGCAGTATTTT. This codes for CSVQGSGGLDTQYF.